These T cell receptor beta chains were read from a single sample in a study of blood T cell repertoires in COVID-19. Assay: immunoSEQ multiplex PCR; the TCRdb copy retains only in-frame clones and omits some. This sample yields a few hundred thousand clones, of which roughly 90% are seen a single time; around 1.7% belongs to the top ten. The sample consisted of PBMCs or T cells enriched from blood (not recorded which). The receptors derive from a woman under 30 with acute COVID-19. The CDR3 runs from the conserved cysteine through the conserved F or W. Fields, in order: V gene, D gene, J gene, clone size, CDR3 protein, CDR3 DNA. D genes are given only for firm matches. Some rows have no size entry. The others give once, few or many, or a class for an expanded clone.

TRBV11-3	-	TRBJ1-1	-	CASSLGQGKAFF	TGTGCCAGCAGCTTAGGGCAGGGTAAAGCTTTCTTT
TRBV5-6	-	TRBJ1-4	-	CASSARVAEKLFF	TGTGCCAGCAGCGCCAGGGTTGCTGAAAAACTGTTTTTT
TRBV6-6	TRBD2	TRBJ2-5	-	CASRTSGKGAGETQYF	TGTGCCAGCCGGACTAGCGGGAAGGGGGCGGGGGAGACCCAGTACTTC
TRBV27	TRBD1	TRBJ2-5	once	CASSGFRQGPGTQYF	TGTGCCAGCAGTGGGTTTAGACAGGGCCCGGGGACCCAGTACTTC
TRBV19	-	TRBJ2-7	-	CASSQTSRSSYEQYF	TGTGCCAGTAGTCAGACTAGTAGGAGCTCCTACGAGCAGTACTTC
TRBV2	-	TRBJ1-4	-	CASSEGSIRPTNEKLFF	TGTGCCAGCAGTGAAGGCTCCATCAGGCCCACGAATGAAAAACTGTTTTTT
TRBV10-3	-	TRBJ2-7	few	CAISDTSYEQYF	TGTGCCATCAGTGACACTAGCTACGAGCAGTACTTC
TRBV24-1	-	TRBJ1-2	-	CATSDAPEGRGYTF	TGTGCCACCAGTGATGCCCCGGAGGGCCGAGGCTACACCTTC
TRBV21-1	-	TRBJ2-1	-	CASSKRERGYNEQFF	TGTGCCAGCAGCAAACGCGAGCGGGGTTACAATGAGCAGTTCTTC
TRBV7-2	-	TRBJ2-1	-	CASAYDSEQFF	TGTGCCAGCGCCTATGATTCCGAGCAGTTCTTC
TRBV6-6	TRBD1	TRBJ1-2	-	CASSYGDRANYGYTF	TGTGCCAGCAGTTACGGGGACAGAGCTAACTATGGCTACACCTTC
TRBV9	TRBD2	TRBJ2-1	once	CASSVEASGYNEQFF	TGTGCCAGCAGCGTAGAGGCTAGCGGCTACAATGAGCAGTTCTTC
TRBV28	TRBD1	TRBJ2-7	once	CASIRPRQGGSVEQYF	TGTGCCAGCATACGACCCAGACAGGGGGGTTCGGTCGAGCAGTACTTC
TRBV7-3	-	TRBJ2-2	few	CASSLNWAAGIVGELFF	TGTGCCAGCAGCTTAAACTGGGCGGCCGGGATAGTCGGGGAGCTGTTTTTT
TRBV30	-	TRBJ1-4	-	CAWSLEIGKLFF	TGTGCCTGGAGTCTGGAGATAGGAAAACTGTTTTTT
TRBV28	TRBD1	TRBJ1-1	few	CASSVGQGGAFF	TGTGCCAGCAGTGTAGGACAGGGGGGTGCTTTCTTT
TRBV6-5	-	TRBJ2-2	-	CASSYRRVAGELFF	TGTGCCAGCAGTTACAGGCGGGTGGCCGGGGAGCTGTTTTTT
TRBV20-1	-	TRBJ2-1	-	CSASTSLDEQFF	TGCAGTGCTAGTACTAGTTTGGATGAGCAGTTCTTC
TRBV5-5	-	TRBJ1-2	-	CASTQNSFSSYGYTF	TGTGCCAGCACCCAAAACAGCTTTTCCTCCTATGGCTACACCTTC
TRBV27	-	TRBJ2-1	-	CASSSSGIHEQFF	TGTGCCAGCAGTTCCTCGGGTATCCATGAGCAGTTCTTC
TRBV18	-	TRBJ2-7	-	CASSPSPGSQSSYEQYF	TGTGCCAGCTCACCCTCCCCCGGGTCCCAAAGCTCCTACGAGCAGTACTTC
TRBV4-1	TRBD1	TRBJ2-3	-	CASSNTFMDRGGTDTQYF	TGCGCCAGCAGCAACACATTTATGGACAGGGGGGGCACAGATACGCAGTATTTT
TRBV5-1	TRBD2	TRBJ2-3	-	CASSAAGGADTQYF	TGCGCCAGCTCGGCAGCGGGAGGGGCAGATACGCAGTATTTT
TRBV21-1	-	TRBJ2-1	-	CASSKAASLEGAYNEQFF	TGTGCCAGCAGCAAAGCGGCCTCGCTAGAGGGCGCCTACAATGAGCAGTTCTTC
TRBV5-1	-	TRBJ2-1	-	CASSWRGTEQFF	TGCGCCAGCAGCTGGAGGGGAACCGAGCAGTTCTTC
TRBV5-4	TRBD1	TRBJ1-2	-	CASSPGQGLDYGYTF	TGTGCCAGCAGCCCGGGACAGGGACTAGACTATGGCTACACCTTC
TRBV7-2	-	TRBJ2-2	-	CASSVWTVSTGELFF	TGTGCCAGCAGCGTATGGACAGTTAGCACCGGGGAGCTGTTTTTT
TRBV18	TRBD2	TRBJ2-3	-	CASSLGLGGADTQYF	TGTGCCAGCTCGCTGGGACTAGGAGGAGCAGATACGCAGTATTTT
TRBV3-1/TRBV3-2	-	TRBJ1-1	-	CASSQVYIPMNTEAFF	TGTGCCAGCAGCCAAGTTTACATACCCATGAACACTGAAGCTTTCTTT
TRBV7-8	TRBD1	TRBJ2-5	-	CASSLVGTGNQETQYF	TGTGCCAGCAGCTTAGTTGGGACAGGGAATCAAGAGACCCAGTACTTC
TRBV11-2	-	TRBJ1-1	-	CASSFIRVGNTEAFF	TGTGCCAGCAGCTTTATCAGGGTCGGGAACACTGAAGCTTTCTTT
TRBV7-9	-	TRBJ1-1	-	CASSGGNTEAFF	TGTGCCAGTTCGGGGGGGAACACTGAAGCTTTCTTT
TRBV4-3	TRBD2	TRBJ2-1	once	CASSLTGLAGQDEQFF	TGCGCCAGCAGCCTAACCGGACTAGCGGGACAGGATGAGCAGTTCTTC